The subject of this entry is one T cell receptor beta chain. The record originates from a study of cytomegalovirus exposure and HLA in healthy donors. Study overall: Previous work identified roughly 110 million unique TCR beta sequences from about 200 million T cells. Ancestry clustering placed 81% of a few hundred genotyped donors in the Caucasian-associated cluster.

PCR used 60 Vbeta primers and 13 Jbeta primers. TCRdb's copy holds only in-frame clones and misses some; the assay was immunoSEQ multiplex PCR. The table includes approximately 150,000 clones, roughly three quarters detected once. The donors (healthy individuals) were bone marrow donors. The CDR3 covers 15 residues. CDR1 is MDHEN and CDR2 is SYDVKM in the germline V gene. J gave up 2 bases and V 2 bases, and 6 bases lay outside the gene matches. The chain joins TRBV28 to TRBJ2-7; TRBD2 agrees at 7 bases. The sequenced sample consisted of PBMCs. The TCR comes from a woman in her thirties or forties in good health and CMV-seronegative. CDR3 in DNA: TGTGCCAGCAGTTTAGTGGTGGGAGGGACCTACGAGCAGTACTTC. Translated: CASSLVVGGTYEQYF.